There are many counts of the clone carrying this T cell receptor beta chain. Antigen unknown. TCRdb recomputed calls from the 5' RACE reads with MiXCR, one row per CDR3 protein. The sample shows around 330,000 distinct CDR3 sequences, 11% of them seen only once. The data are from a study of CD8 T cells in ankylosing spondylitis. Notes on the study in general: A motif of eight highly homologous TCR beta variants was seen as apparently characteristic of ankylosing spondylitis blood. In synovial fluid and blood from reactive arthritis, some motif variants were previously reported. The disease-linked clones had a CD8+ phenotype and low blood frequencies.

The CDR3 runs 16 residues. V gave up 6 bases and J gave up 0 bases; unmatched junction bases: 3. CDR1 and CDR2 (germline): SEHNR, FQNEAQ (reference sequence). The chain carries TRBV7-9 and TRBJ2-3, with 13 bases that match TRBD2. This TCR derives from a female donor with ankylosing spondylitis or in good health (not recorded which). The specimen was blood, either unsorted or a sorted T cell fraction (not recorded which). Here the CDR3 reads CASRGLAGRSTDTQYF. In nucleotides, the CDR3 is TGTGCCAGCAGGGGACTAGCGGGGAGAAGCACAGATACGCAGTATTTT.